This is a list of T cell receptor beta chains from one sample in a study of blood T cells in healthy people across ages. Using its own MiXCR run on the 5' RACE reads, TCRdb lists one record per CDR3 protein. The sample shows around 1,000,000 distinct CDR3 sequences, more than 30% of them seen only once. The specimen was blood. Receptors originate from a man aged 18-30 years in good health. Both conserved end residues are part of each CDR3.

v_gene	j_gene	CDR3aa
TRBV2	TRBJ2-4	CASSDGGKAKNIQYF
TRBV9	TRBJ2-3	CASSSGTSQYF
TRBV5-5	TRBJ2-2	CASSLGLAAGTGELFF
TRBV12-3/TRBV12-4	TRBJ1-4	CASSSLGHRGEKLFF
TRBV6-2/TRBV6-3	TRBJ2-1	CASSSGDQETQFF
TRBV10-3	TRBJ2-5	CAISERQEETQYF
TRBV6-2/TRBV6-3	TRBJ2-5	CASSSPALYQETQYF
TRBV20-1	TRBJ2-3	CSARGLTSGGDGVGTDTQYF
TRBV7-9	TRBJ2-5	CASSLASRHRDNQETQYF
TRBV7-8	TRBJ1-1	CASSAGGSHANTEAFF
TRBV11-2	TRBJ2-3	CASSPNRGNTDTQYF
TRBV20-1	TRBJ1-2	CSAPGGGRGYTF
TRBV2	TRBJ1-2	CASSGYIPTSTF
TRBV4-1	TRBJ1-2	CASSRSDSSNYGYTF
TRBV7-2	TRBJ2-1	CASSLEGREQFF
TRBV10-3	TRBJ1-2	CAIRMGGLDGYTF
TRBV12-5	TRBJ1-1	CASGRSGVTEAFF
TRBV5-1	TRBJ2-1	CASGKQVDEQFF
TRBV5-1	TRBJ1-2	CASSPTTLMQRDGYTF
TRBV28	TRBJ1-3	CASRAFSNTIYF
TRBV10-3	TRBJ1-6	CAISESESSPLHF
TRBV3-1	TRBJ2-7	CASSQIRGTDVHPYEQYF
TRBV12-5	TRBJ2-3	CASGPSGGDTQYF
TRBV4-3	TRBJ2-3	CASSQGLLAATDTQYF
TRBV7-8	TRBJ2-7	CASSPKSSYEQYF
TRBV5-5	TRBJ1-6	CASSLFGGTSNSPLHF
TRBV28	TRBJ1-2	CASSLADSYGYTF
TRBV4-2	TRBJ1-5	CASSHKQDHSNQPQHF
TRBV5-1	TRBJ1-1	CASSLTQINTEAFF
TRBV6-6	TRBJ1-1	CASSYAFREAFF
TRBV28	TRBJ1-1	CASRLRGANTKAFF
TRBV3-1	TRBJ2-5	CASSLGTRPPETQYF
TRBV4-2	TRBJ2-3	CASSQGRLAGGDTQYF
TRBV5-1	TRBJ2-5	CASSLFFQETQYF
TRBV20-1	TRBJ2-1	CSASSPRDVSFSEQFF
TRBV20-1	TRBJ1-5	CSARVGQGQQPQHF
TRBV7-2	TRBJ2-3	CASSLPSGGALDTQYF
TRBV28	TRBJ2-1	CASSLPGQGSNEQFF
TRBV2	TRBJ1-2	CASSELGYYGYTF
TRBV4-2	TRBJ1-2	CASSQEAGQLSGYTF
TRBV7-9	TRBJ1-2	CASSLDNSPRSGYTF
TRBV2	TRBJ1-6	CASSNSPLHF
TRBV20-1	TRBJ2-1	CSARRQGGEQFF
TRBV20-1	TRBJ1-1	CSASKTSGAEAFF
TRBV12-3/TRBV12-4	TRBJ1-5	CASSPERSLPQHF
TRBV4-1	TRBJ1-2	CASSQLGRANYGYTF
TRBV7-8	TRBJ1-2	CASSLDTGARFGYTF
TRBV29-1	TRBJ1-5	CSVGALQDQPQHF
TRBV28	TRBJ2-3	CASSLNPGRVTDTQYF
TRBV7-2	TRBJ2-2	CASSLVGVKGTNTGELFF
TRBV20-1	TRBJ2-7	CSARTRFDYEQYF
TRBV29-1	TRBJ2-5	CSVAHRLQETQYF
TRBV3-1	TRBJ2-7	CASSQEGEDVDFRLIDAPYEQYF
TRBV6-5	TRBJ1-6	CASSYSLDRGYNSPLHF
TRBV6-1	TRBJ2-1	CASGGTGTGLLNEQFF
TRBV20-1	TRBJ1-2	CSARDISGFGNYGYTF
TRBV20-1	TRBJ1-1	CSAARGPGSNTEAFF
TRBV4-3	TRBJ2-3	CASSQDRLAGNTQYF
TRBV7-8	TRBJ2-5	CASSFTIGTGGLDQETQYF